Shown below are 12 T cell receptor beta chains from a single sample sequenced in a study of shared clonotypes between healthy human individuals. Sequencing used immunoSEQ multiplex PCR; TCRdb keeps in-frame clones, though not all of them. Here the sample spans 2 million to 2.5 million clones, 85% to 95% being singletons. Specimen: naive CD4+ T cells sorted from blood. Subset indicated: CD45RA+ positively selected. These TCRs come from a man between 18 and 35 years old in good health.

This chain joins TRBV7-2 and TRBJ1-3, with 7 bases lining up with TRBD1. CDR3 length: 16 amino acids. Germline trimming cut 1 base from V and 2 bases from J; bases unmatched to any gene: 5. CDR1 is SGHTA, CDR2 FQGNSA, per germline. CDR3 sequence (DNA): TGTGCCAGCAGCTTAGGCCCAACAGGGGCTGGAAACACCATATATTTT. Protein sequence: CASSLGPTGAGNTIYF.

This clone occurred a few times. The rearrangement uses TRBV18 and TRBJ1-2; a possible D gene is TRBD1 (6 bases). The CDR3 runs 13 residues. Deletions cut 6 bases from V and 7 bases from J, with 15 bases between. The germline gives CDR1 KGHSH, CDR2 LQKENI. CDR3 in DNA: TGTGCCAGCTCGTCACAGGGTGGATCTGGCTACACCTTC. Protein: CASSSQGGSGYTF.

For this clone: The same CDR3 also results from other DNA sequences found in this sample. CDR3 in amino acids: CASSLGEGETQYF. The CDR3 DNA reads TGCGCCAGCAGCCTGGGGGAGGGAGAGACCCAGTACTTC. The chain is built from TRBV5-1 and TRBJ2-5, with TRBD2 identical over 7 bases. Germline values: CDR1 SGHRS, CDR2 YFSETQ. Unmatched junction bases numbered 4, after V lost 4 bases and J lost 4 bases. The CDR3 covers 13 residues. Full variable domain (rest looked up from reference TRBV5-1 and TRBJ2-5): KAGVTQTPRYLIKTRGQQVTLSCSPISGHRSVSWYQQTPGQGLQFLFEYFSETQRNKGNFPGRFSGRQFSNSRSEMNVSTLELGDSALYLCASSLGEGETQYFGPGTRLLVL.

This rearrangement joins TRBV9 to TRBJ2-1, with D possibly being TRBD2 (6 bases). Trimming took off 3 bases at V and 7 bases at J, with 17 bases between the two ends. This CDR3 is built from 15 residues. Germline CDR1 reads SGDLS; CDR2 reads YYNGEE. CDR3 bases: TGTGCCAGCAGCGATGGTCGGGGGTTAGGGAATGAGCAGTTCTTC. Translation: CASSDGRGLGNEQFF.

The chain is built from TRBV5-6 and TRBJ1-6; tentative D call: TRBD1 (6 bases). CDR1 is SGHDT and CDR2 is YYEEEE in the germline V gene. V was shortened by 5 bases and J by 9 bases, with 15 bases between the two germline ends. This CDR3 is built from 14 residues. The CDR3 protein is CASSLGGGASPLHF. The DNA for the CDR3 is TGTGCCAGCAGTCTGGGTGGGGGGGCTTCACCCCTCCACTTT.

The gene calls are TRBV7-2 and TRBJ2-2; D is unresolved. The CDR3 runs to 13 residues. Germline loops: CDR1 SGHTA, CDR2 FQGNSA. The V end lost 1 base, the J end lost 6 bases, and 6 bases lay between the germline ends. The CDR3 DNA follows: TGTGCCAGCAGCTTAGAGTATTCCGGGGAGCTGTTTTTT. This encodes CASSLEYSGELFF.

This CDR3 reads CASSSSHRPYEQYF. The CDR3 nucleotides read TGCGCCAGCAGCTCTAGTCACCGACCCTACGAGCAGTACTTC. The chain has TRBV5-1 and TRBJ2-7; D call uncertain. Germline lookup yields CDR1 SGHRS and CDR2 YFSETQ. The germline V and J ends were trimmed by 3 bases and 2 bases, with 12 bases remaining between them. The CDR3 has 14 amino acids.

This chain connects TRBV5-1 to TRBJ2-7, with 10 bases fitting TRBD2. Germline V CDR1 and CDR2: SGHRS, YFSETQ. The CDR3 is 15 amino acids. Trimming took 0 bases from V and 7 from J; bases not matched to a gene: 7. Here the CDR3 reads CASSLGSSGGLEQYF. CDR3 coding DNA: TGCGCCAGCAGCTTGGGGTCTAGCGGGGGTCTAGAGCAGTACTTC.

This rearrangement joins TRBV19 to TRBJ1-2, with 10 bases identical to TRBD1. The V segment lost 7 bases and the J segment 4 bases; nucleotides outside the gene matches: 9. CDR1 is LNHDA, CDR2 SQIVND, per germline (reference sequence). The CDR3 length is 15 residues. CDR3 nucleotide sequence: TGTGCCAGTACCCGGACAGGGGGTTCCGGCTATGGCTACACCTTC. Its protein product is CASTRTGGSGYGYTF. Drawing the rest from reference TRBV19 and TRBJ1-2, the complete variable domain is DGGITQSPKYLFRKEGQNVTLSCEQNLNHDAMYWYRQDPGQGLRLIYYSQIVNDFQKGDIAEGYSVSREKKESFPLTVTSAQKNPTAFYLCASTRTGGSGYGYTFGSGTRLTVV.

V is TRBV14 and J is TRBJ2-5; D unclear. The CDR3 is 14 amino acids. Germline CDR1 reads SGHDN; CDR2 reads FVKESK. Trimming took 3 bases from V and 11 from J, leaving 19 bases between them. The chain's CDR3 is CASSHESTLSVQYF. CDR3 nucleotide sequence: TGTGCCAGCAGCCACGAGTCCACTTTAAGCGTACAGTACTTC.

The V and J genes are TRBV7-9 and TRBJ1-6; no definite D call. The germline V gene encodes CDR1 SEHNR and CDR2 FQNEAQ (reference sequence). The CDR3 consists of 12 residues. V shed 5 bases and J shed 6 bases, with 5 bases lying between them. The CDR3 nucleotides are TGTGCCAGCAGCGAGGGTAATTCACCCCTCCACTTT. This translates into CASSEGNSPLHF.

The CDR3 loop is CASSLDSFDSIGHGYTF. The CDR3 DNA sequence: TGTGCCAGCAGCTTGGATTCTTTCGACAGCATTGGACATGGCTACACCTTC. The J gene is TRBJ1-2, the V gene TRBV5-4; D perhaps matches TRBD1 (5 bases). Germline-derived CDR1 and CDR2 are SGHNT and YYREEE (reference sequence). V lost 0 bases and J lost 6, with 21 bases in between. The CDR3 spans 17 residues. The whole variable domain, filled in from reference TRBV5-4 and TRBJ1-2, reads ETGVTQSPTHLIKTRGQQVTLRCSSQSGHNTVSWYQQALGQGPQFIFQYYREEENGRGNFPPRFSGLQFPNYSSELNVNALELDDSALYLCASSLDSFDSIGHGYTFGSGTRLTVV.